The clone carrying this T cell receptor (beta chain) was observed many times. The sample is drawn from a study of early T cells in non-severe SARS-CoV-2 infection. Study background: Whole-blood bulk RNA, unsorted, was sequenced, and chains were unpaired.

Trimming cost V 11 bases and J 4 bases, with 21 bases left between them. Germline values: CDR1 ENHRY, CDR2 SYGVKD. The CDR3 extends over 15 amino acids. MiXCR was run by TCRdb on the 5' RACE reads, yielding one entry per CDR3 protein. Counted here are some 42,000 distinct CDR3 sequences, about 6.5% occurring once; the ten biggest clones make up around 8%. V and J are TRBV10-3 and TRBJ1-3; D perhaps matches TRBD1 (5 bases). Source: whole blood, taken at baseline. This TCR was recovered from an adult who was a healthcare worker with PCR-confirmed SARS-CoV-2 infection or an uninfected control (not recorded which). This CDR3 reads CAARPRGASGNTIYF. The CDR3 bases are TGTGCCGCCCGCCCGAGGGGCGCGTCGGGAAACACCATATATTTT.